The clone carrying this T cell receptor (beta chain) was counted once. These data belong to a study of blood T cell repertoires in COVID-19. Across the whole study: T cells, B-cell-depleted T cells, or PBMCs provided the cDNA or gDNA that served as material.

Germline loops: CDR1 SGHTA, CDR2 FQGNSA. The CDR3 consists of 15 residues. Deletions cut 2 bases from V and 3 bases from J, with 13 bases between. Clones were sequenced by immunoSEQ multiplex PCR, and TCRdb holds only the in-frame ones, with some missing. Of approximately 200,000 clones listed, 70% to 90% were seen once; the top ten hold about 9%. Those who participated ranged in age from roughly 18 to 90 years and resided in about 24 US areas. The receptor's source is a man aged 40-49 years who had recovered from COVID-19. The genes are TRBV7-2 and TRBJ1-2; D gene unclear. Sequenced material: PBMCs or T cells enriched from blood (not recorded which). The CDR3 is CASSLTGPIDYGYTF. In DNA form, the CDR3 reads TGTGCCAGCAGCTTAACCGGTCCGATTGACTATGGCTACACCTTC. Filled out from reference TRBV7-2 and TRBJ1-2, the complete variable domain reads GAGVSQSPSNKVTEKGKDVELRCDPISGHTALYWYRQSLGQGLEFLIYFQGNSAPDKSGLPSDRFSAERTGGSVSTLTIQRTQQEDSAVYLCASSLTGPIDYGYTFGSGTRLTVV.